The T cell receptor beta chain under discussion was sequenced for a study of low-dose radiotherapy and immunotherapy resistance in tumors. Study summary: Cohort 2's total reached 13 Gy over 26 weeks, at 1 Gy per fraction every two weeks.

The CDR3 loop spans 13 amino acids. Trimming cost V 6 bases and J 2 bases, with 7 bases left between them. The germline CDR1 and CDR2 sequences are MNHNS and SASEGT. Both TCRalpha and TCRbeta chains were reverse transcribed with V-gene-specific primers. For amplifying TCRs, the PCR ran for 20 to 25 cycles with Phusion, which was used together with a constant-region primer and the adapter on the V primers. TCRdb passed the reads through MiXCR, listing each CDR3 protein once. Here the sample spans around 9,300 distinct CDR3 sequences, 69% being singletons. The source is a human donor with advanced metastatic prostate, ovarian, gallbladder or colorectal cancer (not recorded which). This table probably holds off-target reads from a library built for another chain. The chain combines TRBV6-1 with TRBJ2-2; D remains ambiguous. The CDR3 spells CASRQTNTGELFF. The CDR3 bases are TGTGCCAGCAGACAAACTAACACCGGGGAGCTGTTTTTT.